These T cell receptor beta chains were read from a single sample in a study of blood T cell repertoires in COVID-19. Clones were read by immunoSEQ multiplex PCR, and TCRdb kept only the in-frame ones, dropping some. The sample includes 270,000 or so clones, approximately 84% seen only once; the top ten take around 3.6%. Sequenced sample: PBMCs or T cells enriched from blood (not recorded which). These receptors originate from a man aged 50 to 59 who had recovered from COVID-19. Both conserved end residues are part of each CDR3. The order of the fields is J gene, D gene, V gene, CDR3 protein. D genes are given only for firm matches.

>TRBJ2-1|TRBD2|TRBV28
CASSFLAGDNEQFF
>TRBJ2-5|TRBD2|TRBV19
CASSIRGGSWETQYF
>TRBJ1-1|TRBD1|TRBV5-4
CASSLGGQGTEAFF
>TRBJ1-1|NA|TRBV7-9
CASSLQRVGAFF
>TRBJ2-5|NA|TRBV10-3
CAISRDNQETQYF
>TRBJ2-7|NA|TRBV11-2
CASSLTATGAQGGREQYF
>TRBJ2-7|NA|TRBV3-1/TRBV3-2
CASSPAGQRSYEQYF
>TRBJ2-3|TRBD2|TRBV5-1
CASSVSAGGTDTQYF
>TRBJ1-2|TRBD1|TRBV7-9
CASSLGQDVNYGYTF
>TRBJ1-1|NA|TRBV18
CASSPQASTEAFF
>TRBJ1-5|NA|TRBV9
CASSVGTAAYSPQHF
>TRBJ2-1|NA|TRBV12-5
CASGLMTDQSVINEQFF
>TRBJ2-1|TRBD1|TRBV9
CASSGQGSSYNEQFF
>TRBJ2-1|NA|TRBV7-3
CASSRSGFSYNEQFF
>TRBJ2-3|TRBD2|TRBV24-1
CATSKAGGGSDTQYF
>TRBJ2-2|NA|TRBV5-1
CASSLYRAGTGELFF
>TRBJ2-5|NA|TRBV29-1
CSVSQGQQETQYF